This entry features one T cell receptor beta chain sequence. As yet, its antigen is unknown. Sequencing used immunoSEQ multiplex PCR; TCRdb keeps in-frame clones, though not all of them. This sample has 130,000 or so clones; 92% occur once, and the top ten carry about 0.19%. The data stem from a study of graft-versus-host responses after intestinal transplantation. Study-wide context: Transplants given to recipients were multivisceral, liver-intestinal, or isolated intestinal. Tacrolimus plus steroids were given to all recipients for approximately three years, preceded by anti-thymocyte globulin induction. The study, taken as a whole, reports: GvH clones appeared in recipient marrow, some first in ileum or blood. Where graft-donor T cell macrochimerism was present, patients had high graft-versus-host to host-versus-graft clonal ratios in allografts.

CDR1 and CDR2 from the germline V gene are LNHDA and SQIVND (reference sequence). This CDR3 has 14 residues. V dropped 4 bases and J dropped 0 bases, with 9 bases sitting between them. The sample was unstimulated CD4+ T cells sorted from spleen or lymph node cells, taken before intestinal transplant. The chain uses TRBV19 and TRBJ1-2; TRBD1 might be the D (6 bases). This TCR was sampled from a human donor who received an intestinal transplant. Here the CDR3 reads CASSTGVPNYGYTF. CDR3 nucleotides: TGTGCCAGTAGTACAGGGGTTCCTAACTATGGCTACACCTTC.